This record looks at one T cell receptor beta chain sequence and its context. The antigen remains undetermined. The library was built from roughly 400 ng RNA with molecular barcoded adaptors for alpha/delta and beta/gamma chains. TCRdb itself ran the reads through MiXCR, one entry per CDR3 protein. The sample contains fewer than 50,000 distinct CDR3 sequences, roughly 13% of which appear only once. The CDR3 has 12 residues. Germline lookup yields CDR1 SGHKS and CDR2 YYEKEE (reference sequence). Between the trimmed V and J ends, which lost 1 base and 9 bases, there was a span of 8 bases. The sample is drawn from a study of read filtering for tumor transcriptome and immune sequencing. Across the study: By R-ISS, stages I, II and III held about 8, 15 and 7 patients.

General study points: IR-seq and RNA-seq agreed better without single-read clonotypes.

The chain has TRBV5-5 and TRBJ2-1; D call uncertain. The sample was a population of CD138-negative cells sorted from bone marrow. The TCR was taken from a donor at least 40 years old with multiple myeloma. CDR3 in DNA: TGTGCCAGCAGCTTGATTTCCGTTGAGCAGTTCTTC. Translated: CASSLISVEQFF.